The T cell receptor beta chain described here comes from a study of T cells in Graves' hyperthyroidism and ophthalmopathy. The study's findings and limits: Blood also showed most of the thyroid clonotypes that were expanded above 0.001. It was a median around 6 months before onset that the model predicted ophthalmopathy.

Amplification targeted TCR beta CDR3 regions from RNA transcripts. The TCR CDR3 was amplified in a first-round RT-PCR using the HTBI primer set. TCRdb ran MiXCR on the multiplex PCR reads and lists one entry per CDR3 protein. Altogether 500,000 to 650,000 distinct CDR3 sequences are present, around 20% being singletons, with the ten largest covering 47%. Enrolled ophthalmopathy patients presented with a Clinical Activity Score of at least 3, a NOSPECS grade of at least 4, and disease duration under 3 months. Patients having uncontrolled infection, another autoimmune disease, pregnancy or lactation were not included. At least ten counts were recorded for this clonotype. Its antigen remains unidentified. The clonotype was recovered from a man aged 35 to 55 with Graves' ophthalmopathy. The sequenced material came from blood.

In DNA, the CDR3 is TGTGCCAGCATGGGGGGGAGCAAGGGGCATGAGCAGTTCTTC. It specifies CASMGGSKGHEQFF. The chain recombines TRBV6-1 with TRBJ2-1; 7 positions match TRBD2. Losses at the gene ends were 7 bases for V and 8 bases for J; bases not matched to a gene: 11. Germline V gene lookup returns CDR1 MNHNS and CDR2 SASEGT. The CDR3 length is 14 residues.